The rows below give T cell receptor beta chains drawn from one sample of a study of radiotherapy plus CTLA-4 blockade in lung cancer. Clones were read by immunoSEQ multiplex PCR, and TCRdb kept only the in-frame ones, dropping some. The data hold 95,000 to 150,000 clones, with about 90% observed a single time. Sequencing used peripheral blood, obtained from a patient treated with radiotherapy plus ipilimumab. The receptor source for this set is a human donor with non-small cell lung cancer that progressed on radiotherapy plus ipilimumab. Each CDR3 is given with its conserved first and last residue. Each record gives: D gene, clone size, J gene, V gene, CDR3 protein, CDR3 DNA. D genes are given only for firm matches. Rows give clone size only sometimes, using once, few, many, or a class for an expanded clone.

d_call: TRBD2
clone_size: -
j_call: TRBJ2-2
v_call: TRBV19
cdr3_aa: CASSIRGGPGELFF
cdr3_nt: TGTGCCAGTAGTATACGGGGGGGTCCCGGGGAGCTGTTTTTT

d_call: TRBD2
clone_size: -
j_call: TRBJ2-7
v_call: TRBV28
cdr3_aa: CASSLDPGLAYEQYF
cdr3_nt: TGTGCCAGCAGTTTAGATCCGGGACTAGCTTACGAGCAGTACTTC

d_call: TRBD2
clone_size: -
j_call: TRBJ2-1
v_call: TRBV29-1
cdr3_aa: CSVVQTSGGYNEQFF
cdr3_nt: TGCAGCGTTGTTCAAACTAGCGGGGGTTACAATGAGCAGTTCTTC

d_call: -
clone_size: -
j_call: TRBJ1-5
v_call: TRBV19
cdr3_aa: CASGPYNQPQHF
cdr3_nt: TGTGCCAGTGGCCCGTACAATCAGCCCCAGCATTTT

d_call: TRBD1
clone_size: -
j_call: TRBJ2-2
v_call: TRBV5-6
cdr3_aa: CASTTGGAFTGELFF
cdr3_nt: TGTGCCAGTACGACAGGGGGCGCGTTTACCGGGGAGCTGTTTTTT

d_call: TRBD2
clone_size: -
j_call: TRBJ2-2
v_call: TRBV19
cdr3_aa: CASSLLAGEGTGELFF
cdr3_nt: TGTGCCAGTAGCTTACTAGCGGGAGAGGGCACCGGGGAGCTGTTTTTT

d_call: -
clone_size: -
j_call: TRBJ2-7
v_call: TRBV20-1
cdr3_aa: CSASGTNEQYF
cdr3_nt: TGCAGTGCTAGCGGGACCAACGAGCAGTACTTC

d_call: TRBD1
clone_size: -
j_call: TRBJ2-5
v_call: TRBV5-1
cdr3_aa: CASSRAQGAETQYF
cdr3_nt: TGCGCCAGCAGCAGAGCACAGGGGGCTGAGACCCAGTACTTC

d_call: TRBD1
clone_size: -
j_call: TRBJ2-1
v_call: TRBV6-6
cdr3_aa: CASSSPGTGTSNEQFF
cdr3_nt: TGTGCCAGCAGTTCCCCAGGGACAGGGACCTCGAATGAGCAGTTCTTC

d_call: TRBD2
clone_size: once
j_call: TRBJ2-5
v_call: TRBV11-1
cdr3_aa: CASRASGRTETQYF
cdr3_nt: TGTGCCAGCAGGGCTAGCGGGAGAACGGAGACCCAGTACTTC

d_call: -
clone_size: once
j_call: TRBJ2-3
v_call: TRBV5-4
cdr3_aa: CASSLIGRPDTQYF
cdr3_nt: TGTGCCAGCAGCTTGATAGGCAGGCCGGATACGCAGTATTTT

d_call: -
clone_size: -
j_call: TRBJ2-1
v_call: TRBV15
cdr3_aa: CATSSQGNEQFF
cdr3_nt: TGTGCCACCAGCAGCCAGGGGAATGAGCAGTTCTTC

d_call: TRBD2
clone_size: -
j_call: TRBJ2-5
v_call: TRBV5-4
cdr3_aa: CASSLASGSETQYF
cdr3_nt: TGTGCCAGCAGCTTGGCTAGCGGGAGCGAGACCCAGTACTTC

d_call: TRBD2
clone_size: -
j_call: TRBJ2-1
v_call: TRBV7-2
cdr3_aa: CASSRDRAGGFRVF
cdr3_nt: TGTGCCAGCAGCAGAGATAGAGCGGGAGGGTTTAGGGTCTTC

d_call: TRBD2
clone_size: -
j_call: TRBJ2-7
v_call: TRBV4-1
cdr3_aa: CASSQVGNSGNSYEQYF
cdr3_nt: TGCGCCAGCAGCCAAGTGGGAAATAGCGGGAACTCCTACGAGCAGTACTTC

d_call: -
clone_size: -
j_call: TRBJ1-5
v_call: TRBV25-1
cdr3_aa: CASSESGVNQPQHF
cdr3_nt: TGTGCCAGCAGTGAATCTGGGGTCAATCAGCCCCAGCATTTT

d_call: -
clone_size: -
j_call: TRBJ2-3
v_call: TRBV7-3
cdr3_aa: CASSLNSGAVDTQYF
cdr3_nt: TGTGCCAGCAGCTTAAATTCGGGAGCGGTAGATACGCAGTATTTT

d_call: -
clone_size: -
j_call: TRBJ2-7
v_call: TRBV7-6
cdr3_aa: CASSPRPGPNYEQYF
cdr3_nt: TGTGCCAGCAGCCCGCGGCCGGGACCTAACTACGAGCAGTACTTC

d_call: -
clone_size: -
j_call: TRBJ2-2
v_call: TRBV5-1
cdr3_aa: CASSFSSPNTGELFF
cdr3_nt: TGCGCCAGCAGCTTTAGTTCCCCGAACACCGGGGAGCTGTTTTTT

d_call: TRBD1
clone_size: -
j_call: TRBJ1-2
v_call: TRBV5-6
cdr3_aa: CASSLGGRGDGYTF
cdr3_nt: TGTGCCAGCAGCTTGGGAGGCAGGGGGGACGGCTACACCTTC

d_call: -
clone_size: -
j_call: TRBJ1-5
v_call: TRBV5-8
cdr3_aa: CASSLGQLLGNQPQHF
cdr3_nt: TGTGCCAGCAGCTTGGGACAGCTACTAGGCAATCAGCCCCAGCATTTT

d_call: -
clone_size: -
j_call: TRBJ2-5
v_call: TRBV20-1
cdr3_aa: CSASEAETQYF
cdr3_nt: TGCAGTGCTAGCGAAGCGGAGACCCAGTACTTC

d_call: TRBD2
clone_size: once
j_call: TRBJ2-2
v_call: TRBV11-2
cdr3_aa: CASSSGTSANTGELFF
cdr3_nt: TGTGCCAGCAGCTCAGGGACTAGCGCTAACACCGGGGAGCTGTTTTTT

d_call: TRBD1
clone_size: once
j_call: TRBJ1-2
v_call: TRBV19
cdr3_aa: CASIGTGAGGYTF
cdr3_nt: TGTGCCAGTATCGGGACAGGGGCAGGTGGCTACACCTTC

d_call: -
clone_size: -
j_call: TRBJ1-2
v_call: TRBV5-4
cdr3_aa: CASSLAEGYGYTF
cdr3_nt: TGTGCCAGCAGCTTGGCAGAGGGCTATGGCTACACCTTC

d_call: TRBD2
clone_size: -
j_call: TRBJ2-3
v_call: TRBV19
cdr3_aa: CASSISASGRLDTQYF
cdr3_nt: TGTGCCAGTAGTATTTCGGCGAGCGGGAGGTTAGATACGCAGTATTTT

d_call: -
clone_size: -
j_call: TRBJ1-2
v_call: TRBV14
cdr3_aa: CASSQDLFYGYTF
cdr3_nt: TGTGCCAGCAGCCAAGATCTTTTCTATGGCTACACCTTC

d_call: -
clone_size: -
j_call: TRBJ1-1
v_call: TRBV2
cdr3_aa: CAQTQSWATEAFF
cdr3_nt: TGTGCCCAGACCCAGTCGTGGGCCACTGAAGCTTTCTTT

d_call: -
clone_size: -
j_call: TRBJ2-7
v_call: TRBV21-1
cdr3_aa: CASSKGKPGLVDGEQYF
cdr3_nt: TGTGCCAGCAGCAAAGGGAAACCGGGACTAGTCGATGGCGAGCAGTACTTC

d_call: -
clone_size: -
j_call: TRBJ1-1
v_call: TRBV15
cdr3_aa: CATSRDIQGAEAFF
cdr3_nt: TGTGCCACCAGCAGAGATATCCAGGGCGCTGAAGCTTTCTTT

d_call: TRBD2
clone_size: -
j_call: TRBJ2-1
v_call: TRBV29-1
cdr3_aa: CSVETSGRINEQFF
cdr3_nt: TGCAGCGTTGAGACTAGCGGGAGGATAAATGAGCAGTTCTTC

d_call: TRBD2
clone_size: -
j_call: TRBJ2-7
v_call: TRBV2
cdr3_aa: CASTERGTSYEQYF
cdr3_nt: TGTGCCAGCACCGAGCGGGGAACCTCCTACGAGCAGTACTTC

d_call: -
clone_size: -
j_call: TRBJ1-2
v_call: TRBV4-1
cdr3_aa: CASSQEWGAGVYGYTF
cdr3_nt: TGCGCCAGCAGCCAAGAATGGGGGGCGGGTGTCTATGGCTACACCTTC

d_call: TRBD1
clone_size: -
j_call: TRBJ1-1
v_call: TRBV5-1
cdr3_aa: CASSLTGGMIGTFF
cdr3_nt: TGCGCCAGCAGCTTAACAGGGGGCATGATTGGGACTTTCTTT

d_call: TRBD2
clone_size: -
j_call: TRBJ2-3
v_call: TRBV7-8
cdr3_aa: CASSPPGREPNTQYF
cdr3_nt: TGTGCCAGCAGCCCCCCAGGGCGGGAGCCCAATACGCAGTATTTT